Listed below are T cell receptor beta chains from one sample, sequenced in a study of blood T cells in healthy people across ages. TCRdb re-called the 5' RACE reads through MiXCR, storing one row per CDR3 protein. This sample has roughly 1,800,000 distinct CDR3 sequences, with 49% found just once. The material sequenced was blood. The receptors shown here come from a woman between 40 and 55 years old in good health. Both conserved end residues are part of each CDR3. A D gene is named only where the DNA matches it firmly. A row's size may be missing; if present it is once, few, many or a size class.

clone size	V gene	D gene	J gene	CDR3 protein	CDR3 DNA
-	TRBV7-9	TRBD1	TRBJ2-1	CASSLQEDRANEQFF	TGTGCCAGCAGCTTACAAGAAGACAGGGCGAATGAGCAGTTCTTC
-	TRBV7-2	-	TRBJ2-1	CASSFVREQFF	TGTGCCAGCAGCTTCGTACGGGAGCAGTTCTTC
-	TRBV15	-	TRBJ2-1	CATSRDRGKYNEQFF	TGTGCCACCAGCAGAGATCGCGGAAAATACAATGAGCAGTTCTTC
-	TRBV4-2	TRBD2	TRBJ2-3	CASSHGGLANGDTQYF	TGTGCCAGCAGCCACGGGGGACTAGCGAATGGGGATACGCAGTATTTT
-	TRBV6-6	TRBD2	TRBJ2-7	CASNIAGGPYEQYF	TGTGCCAGCAACATAGCGGGGGGGCCCTACGAGCAGTACTTC
few	TRBV6-6	-	TRBJ2-5	CASAASKETQYF	TGTGCCAGCGCGGCTAGCAAAGAGACCCAGTACTTC
-	TRBV10-3	TRBD1	TRBJ2-2	CAISRAGGSNTEELFF	TGTGCCATCAGTCGGGCAGGGGGATCGAACACCGAGGAGCTGTTTTTT
-	TRBV7-2	-	TRBJ2-5	CASSFQWRQQETQYF	TGTGCCAGCAGCTTCCAATGGAGACAGCAAGAGACCCAGTACTTC
-	TRBV29-1	-	TRBJ2-6	CSVLEFSSGANVLTF	TGCAGCGTTCTGGAGTTTAGCTCTGGGGCCAACGTCCTGACTTTC
-	TRBV6-2/TRBV6-3	TRBD1	TRBJ2-7	CASSYGGTGSFYEQYF	TGTGCCAGCAGTTACGGGGGGACAGGGAGCTTCTACGAGCAGTACTTC
-	TRBV20-1	TRBD2	TRBJ2-1	CSATVLSGRANLNEQFF	TGCAGTGCTACCGTACTTAGCGGGAGGGCCAACCTTAATGAGCAGTTCTTC
-	TRBV4-1	TRBD2	TRBJ2-7	CASSQAASGGVNEQYF	TGCGCCAGCAGCCAAGCGGCTAGCGGGGGGGTCAATGAGCAGTACTTC